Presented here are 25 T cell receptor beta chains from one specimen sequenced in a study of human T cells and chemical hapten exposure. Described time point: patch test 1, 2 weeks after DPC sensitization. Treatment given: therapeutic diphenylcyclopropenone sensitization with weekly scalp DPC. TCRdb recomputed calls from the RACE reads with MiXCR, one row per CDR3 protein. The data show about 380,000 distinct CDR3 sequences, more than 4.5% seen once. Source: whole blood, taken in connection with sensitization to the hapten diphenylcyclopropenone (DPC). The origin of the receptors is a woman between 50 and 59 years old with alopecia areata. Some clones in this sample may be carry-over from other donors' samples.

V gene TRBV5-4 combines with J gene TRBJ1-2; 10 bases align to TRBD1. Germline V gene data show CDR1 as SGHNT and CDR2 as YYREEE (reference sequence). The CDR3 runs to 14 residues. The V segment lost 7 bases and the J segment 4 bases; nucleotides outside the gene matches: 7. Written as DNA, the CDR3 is TGTGCCAGCGTCCGACAGGGGGCTACCTATGGCTACACCTTC. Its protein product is CASVRQGATYGYTF.

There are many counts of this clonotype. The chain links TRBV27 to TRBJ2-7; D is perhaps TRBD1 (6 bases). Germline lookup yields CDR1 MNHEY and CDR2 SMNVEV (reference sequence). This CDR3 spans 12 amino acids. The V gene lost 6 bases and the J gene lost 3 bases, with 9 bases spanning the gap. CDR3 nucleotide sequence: TGTGCCAGCAGAACAGGGAGCTACGAGCAGTACTTC. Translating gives CASRTGSYEQYF.

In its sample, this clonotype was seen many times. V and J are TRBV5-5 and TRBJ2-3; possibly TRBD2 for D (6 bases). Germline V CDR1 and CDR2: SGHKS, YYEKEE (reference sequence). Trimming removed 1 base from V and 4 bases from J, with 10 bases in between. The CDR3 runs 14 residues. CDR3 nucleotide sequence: TGTGCCAGCAGCTTGAGACTAGAGGCAGATACGCAGTATTTT. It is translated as CASSLRLEADTQYF.

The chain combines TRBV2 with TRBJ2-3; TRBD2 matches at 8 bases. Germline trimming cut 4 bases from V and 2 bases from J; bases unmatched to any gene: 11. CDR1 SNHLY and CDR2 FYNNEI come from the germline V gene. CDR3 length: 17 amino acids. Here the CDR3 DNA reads TGTGCCAGCAGTGCCCCACCAGCGGGGGTTCCCACAGATACGCAGTATTTT. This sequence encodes CASSAPPAGVPTDTQYF.

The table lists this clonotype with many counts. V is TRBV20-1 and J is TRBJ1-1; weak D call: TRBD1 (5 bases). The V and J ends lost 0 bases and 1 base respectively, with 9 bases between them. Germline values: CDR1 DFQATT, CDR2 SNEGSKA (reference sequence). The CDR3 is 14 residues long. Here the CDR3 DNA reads TGCAGTGCTAGAGATCGGACAAGGAACACTGAAGCTTTCTTT. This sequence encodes CSARDRTRNTEAFF.

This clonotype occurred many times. CDR3 DNA: TGTGCCAGCAGTTACTCGGGTGGCCGGGGTGAGCAGTACTTC. Encoded protein: CASSYSGGRGEQYF. V and J are TRBV6-2 or TRBV6-3 and TRBJ2-7; D may be TRBD2 (5 bases). Germline assignment: CDR1 MNHEY and CDR2 SVGEGT. V lost 0 bases and J 7 bases, leaving 13 bases between the germline ends. This CDR3 comprises 14 residues.

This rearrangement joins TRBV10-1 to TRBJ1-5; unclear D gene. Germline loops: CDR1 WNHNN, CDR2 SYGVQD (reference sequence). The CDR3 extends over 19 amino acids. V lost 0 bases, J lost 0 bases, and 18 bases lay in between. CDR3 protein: CASSESEQQFEYSNQPQHF. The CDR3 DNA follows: TGCGCCAGCAGTGAGTCGGAACAGCAATTTGAGTATAGCAATCAGCCCCAGCATTTT.

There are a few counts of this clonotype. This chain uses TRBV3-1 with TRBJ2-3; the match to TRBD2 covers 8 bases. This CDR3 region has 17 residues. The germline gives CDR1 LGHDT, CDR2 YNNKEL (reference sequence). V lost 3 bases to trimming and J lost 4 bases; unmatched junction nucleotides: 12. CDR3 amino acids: CASSHLPGLEIPDTQYF. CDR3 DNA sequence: TGTGCCAGCAGCCATTTACCGGGACTAGAAATCCCAGATACGCAGTATTTT.

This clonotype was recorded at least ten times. The CDR3 region has the DNA TGTGCCAGCAGTTTATATAGGGACAGGAGGGGGACATTGGCAGATACGCAGTATTTT. Encoded protein: CASSLYRDRRGTLADTQYF. The chain joins TRBV28 to TRBJ2-3; 8 nucleotides agree with TRBD1. The CDR3 has 19 residues. Germline CDR1 reads MDHEN; CDR2 reads SYDVKM. J lost 4 bases, V lost 1 base, and 16 bases had no gene match.

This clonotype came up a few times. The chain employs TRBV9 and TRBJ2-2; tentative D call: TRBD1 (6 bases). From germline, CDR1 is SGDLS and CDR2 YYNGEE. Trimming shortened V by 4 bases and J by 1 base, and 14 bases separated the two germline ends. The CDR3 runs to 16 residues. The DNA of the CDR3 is TGTGCCAGCAGCTCCCGGACAGCGATGAACACCGGGGAGCTGTTTTTT. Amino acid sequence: CASSSRTAMNTGELFF.

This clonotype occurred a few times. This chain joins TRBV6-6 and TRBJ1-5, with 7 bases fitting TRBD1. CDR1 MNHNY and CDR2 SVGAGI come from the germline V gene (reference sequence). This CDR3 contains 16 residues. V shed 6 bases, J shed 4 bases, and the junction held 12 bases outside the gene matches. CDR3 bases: TGTGCCAGCAGAGACTCAGACAGGGCTCAAAATCAGCCCCAGCATTTT. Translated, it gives CASRDSDRAQNQPQHF.

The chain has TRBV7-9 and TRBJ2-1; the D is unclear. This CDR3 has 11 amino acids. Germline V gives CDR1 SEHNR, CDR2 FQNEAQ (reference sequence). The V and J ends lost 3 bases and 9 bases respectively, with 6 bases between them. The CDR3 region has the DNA TGTGCCAGCAGCTTCTCTCCTGAGCAGTTCTTC. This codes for CASSFSPEQFF.

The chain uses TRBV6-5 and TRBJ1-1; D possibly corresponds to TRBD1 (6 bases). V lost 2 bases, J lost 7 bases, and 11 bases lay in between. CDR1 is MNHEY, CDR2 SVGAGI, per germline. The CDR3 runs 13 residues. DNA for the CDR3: TGTGCCAGCAGTTACACGGACAGTTTTGAAGCTTTCTTT. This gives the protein CASSYTDSFEAFF.

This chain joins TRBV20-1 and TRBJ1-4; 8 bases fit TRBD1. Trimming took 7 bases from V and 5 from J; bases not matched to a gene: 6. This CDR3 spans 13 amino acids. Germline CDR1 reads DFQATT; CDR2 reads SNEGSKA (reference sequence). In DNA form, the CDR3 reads TGCAGTGTACCCGGGACAGGAAATGAAAAACTGTTTTTT. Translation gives CSVPGTGNEKLFF.

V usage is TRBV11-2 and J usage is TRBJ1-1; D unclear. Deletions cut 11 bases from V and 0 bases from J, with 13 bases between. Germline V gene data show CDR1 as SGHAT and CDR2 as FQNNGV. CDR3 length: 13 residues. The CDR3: CAGAISLNTEAFF. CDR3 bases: TGTGCCGGTGCCATATCGCTGAACACTGAAGCTTTCTTT.

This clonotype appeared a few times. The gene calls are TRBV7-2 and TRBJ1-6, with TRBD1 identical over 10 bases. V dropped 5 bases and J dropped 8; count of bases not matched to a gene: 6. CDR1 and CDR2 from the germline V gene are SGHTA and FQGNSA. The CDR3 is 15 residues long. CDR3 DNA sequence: TGTGCCAGCAGCAACAGGGACAGGGGCTATTCACCCCTCCACTTT. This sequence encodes CASSNRDRGYSPLHF.

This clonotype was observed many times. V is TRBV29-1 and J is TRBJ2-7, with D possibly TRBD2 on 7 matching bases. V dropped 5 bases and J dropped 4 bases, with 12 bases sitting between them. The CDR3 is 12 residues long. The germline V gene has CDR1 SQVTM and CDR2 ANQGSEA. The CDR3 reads CSVQGGGYEQYF. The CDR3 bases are TGCAGCGTTCAAGGGGGGGGTTACGAGCAGTACTTC.

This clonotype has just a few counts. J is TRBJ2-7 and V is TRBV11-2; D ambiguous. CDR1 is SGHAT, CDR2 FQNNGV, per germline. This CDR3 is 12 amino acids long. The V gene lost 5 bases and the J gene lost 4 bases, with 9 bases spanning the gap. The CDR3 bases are TGTGCCAGCAGCCGTCATGGGTACGAGCAGTACTTC. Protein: CASSRHGYEQYF. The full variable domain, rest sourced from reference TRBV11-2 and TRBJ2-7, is EAGVAQSPRYKIIEKRQSVAFWCNPISGHATLYWYQQILGQGPKLLIQFQNNGVVDDSQLPKDRFSAERLKGVDSTLKIQPAKLEDSAVYLCASSRHGYEQYFGPGTRLTVT.

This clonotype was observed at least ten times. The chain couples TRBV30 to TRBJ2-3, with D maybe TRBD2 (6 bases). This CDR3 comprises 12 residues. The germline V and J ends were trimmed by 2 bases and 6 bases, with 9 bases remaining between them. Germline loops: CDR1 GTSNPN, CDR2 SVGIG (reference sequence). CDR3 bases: TGTGCCTGGAGTTTCGGGAGTGATACGCAGTATTTT. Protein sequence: CAWSFGSDTQYF.

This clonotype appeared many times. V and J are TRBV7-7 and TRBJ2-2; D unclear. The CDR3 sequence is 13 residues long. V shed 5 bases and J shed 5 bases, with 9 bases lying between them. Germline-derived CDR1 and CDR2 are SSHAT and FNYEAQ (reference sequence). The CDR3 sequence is CASSQSRTGELFF. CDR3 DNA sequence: TGTGCCAGCAGCCAATCACGGACCGGGGAGCTGTTTTTT.

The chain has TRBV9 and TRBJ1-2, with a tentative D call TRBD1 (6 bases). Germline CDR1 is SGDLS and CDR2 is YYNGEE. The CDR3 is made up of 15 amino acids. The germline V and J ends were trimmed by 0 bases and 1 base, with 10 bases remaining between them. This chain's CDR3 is CASSVAAGVNYGYTF. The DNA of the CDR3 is TGTGCCAGCAGCGTAGCCGCAGGGGTTAACTATGGCTACACCTTC.

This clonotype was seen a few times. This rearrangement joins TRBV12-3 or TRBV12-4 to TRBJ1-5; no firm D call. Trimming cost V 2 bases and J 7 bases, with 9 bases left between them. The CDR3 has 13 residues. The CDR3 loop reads CASSLTDHQPQHF. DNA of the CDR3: TGTGCCAGCAGTTTAACGGACCACCAGCCCCAGCATTTT.

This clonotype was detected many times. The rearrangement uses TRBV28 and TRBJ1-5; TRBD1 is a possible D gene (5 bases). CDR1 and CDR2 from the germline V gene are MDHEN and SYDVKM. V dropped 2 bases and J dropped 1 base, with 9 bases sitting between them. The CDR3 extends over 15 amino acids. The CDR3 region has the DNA TGTGCCAGCAGTTTACAGGGTCCAAGCAATCAGCCCCAGCATTTT. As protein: CASSLQGPSNQPQHF.

CDR3 loop: CASSYTALQETQYF. For the CDR3, the DNA is TGTGCCAGCAGTTACACGGCCCTCCAAGAGACCCAGTACTTC. V and J are TRBV6-2 or TRBV6-3 and TRBJ2-5; D unresolved. V was clipped by 2 bases and J by 1 base, with 8 bases between them. From germline, CDR1 is MNHEY and CDR2 SVGEGT. The CDR3 is 14 amino acids.

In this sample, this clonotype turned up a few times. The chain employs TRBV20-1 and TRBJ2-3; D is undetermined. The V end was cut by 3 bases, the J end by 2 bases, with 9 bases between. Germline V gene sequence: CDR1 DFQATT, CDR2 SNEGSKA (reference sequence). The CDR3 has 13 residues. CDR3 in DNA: TGCAGTGCTAGCGCCCTCACCACAGATACGCAGTATTTT. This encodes CSASALTTDTQYF.